A selection of T cell receptor beta chains follows, all from one sample in a study of T cell responses to AZD1222 COVID-19 vaccine. Here immunoSEQ multiplex PCR was the method, and the copy in TCRdb shows in-frame clones only, minus some. The data hold approximately 99,000 clones, with about 86% observed a single time. Sequences were derived from peripheral blood, sampled on day 0 of AZD1222 vaccination. Receptors were obtained from an adult in good health. The CDR3 runs from the conserved cysteine through the conserved F or W. The order of the fields is V gene, J gene, clone size, D gene, CDR3 protein, CDR3 DNA. The D gene is left open where the match is weak. The size of a clone is reported for some rows only, either as once, few or many, or as a class for expanded clones.

v_call: TRBV5-5; j_call: TRBJ1-2; clone_size: .; d_call: TRBD1; cdr3_aa: CASRPSQGAGQGGGYTF; cdr3_nt: TGTGCCAGCAGACCCTCACAGGGCGCGGGACAGGGTGGAGGCTACACCTTC
v_call: TRBV28; j_call: TRBJ1-3; clone_size: few; d_call: TRBD1; cdr3_aa: CASTSGGTGVGRSGNTIYF; cdr3_nt: TGTGCCAGCACCTCAGGGGGGACAGGGGTTGGGAGGTCTGGAAACACCATATATTTT
v_call: TRBV3-1/TRBV3-2; j_call: TRBJ1-2; clone_size: .; d_call: .; cdr3_aa: CASSPLAPGNGYTF; cdr3_nt: TGTGCCAGCAGCCCTCTAGCCCCCGGGAATGGCTACACCTTC
v_call: TRBV4-1; j_call: TRBJ2-7; clone_size: .; d_call: TRBD1; cdr3_aa: CASSQAPIPTGPKSHPYEQYF; cdr3_nt: TGCGCCAGCAGCCAAGCCCCGATCCCGACAGGGCCTAAATCCCACCCTTACGAGCAGTACTTC
v_call: TRBV6-5; j_call: TRBJ1-3; clone_size: .; d_call: .; cdr3_aa: CASSPLFSGNTIYF; cdr3_nt: TGTGCCAGCAGTCCACTGTTCTCTGGAAACACCATATATTTT
v_call: TRBV10-3; j_call: TRBJ1-1; clone_size: .; d_call: .; cdr3_aa: CAISEGARLMNTEAFF; cdr3_nt: TGTGCCATCAGTGAGGGGGCCCGACTCATGAACACTGAAGCTTTCTTT
v_call: TRBV7-9; j_call: TRBJ2-7; clone_size: .; d_call: .; cdr3_aa: CATGIRVDEQYF; cdr3_nt: TGTGCCACGGGGATAAGGGTCGACGAGCAGTACTTC
v_call: TRBV19; j_call: TRBJ1-2; clone_size: .; d_call: .; cdr3_aa: CASSTTFLGYTF; cdr3_nt: TGTGCCAGTAGTACAACCTTTTTGGGCTACACCTTC
v_call: TRBV27; j_call: TRBJ1-2; clone_size: few; d_call: .; cdr3_aa: CASPTRTDFYGYTF; cdr3_nt: TGTGCCAGCCCGACCCGGACAGACTTTTATGGCTACACCTTC
v_call: TRBV12-3/TRBV12-4; j_call: TRBJ1-6; clone_size: .; d_call: TRBD1; cdr3_aa: CASSKGQGKLLHF; cdr3_nt: TGTGCCAGCTCCAAGGGACAGGGGAAACTCCTCCACTTT
v_call: TRBV27; j_call: TRBJ2-3; clone_size: .; d_call: .; cdr3_aa: CASSFSSYRTDTQYF; cdr3_nt: TGTGCCAGCAGTTTTTCATCTTACCGCACAGATACGCAGTATTTT
v_call: TRBV7-9; j_call: TRBJ1-3; clone_size: .; d_call: .; cdr3_aa: CASSLWGSGSGNTIYF; cdr3_nt: TGTGCCAGCAGCTTATGGGGCTCAGGGTCTGGAAACACCATATATTTT
v_call: TRBV5-1; j_call: TRBJ2-1; clone_size: once; d_call: .; cdr3_aa: CASSLAGGAYNEQFF; cdr3_nt: TGCGCCAGCAGCTTGGCCGGCGGCGCTTACAATGAGCAGTTCTTC
v_call: TRBV4-3; j_call: TRBJ1-1; clone_size: .; d_call: .; cdr3_aa: CASTNEGGTEAFF; cdr3_nt: TGCGCCAGCACCAATGAAGGAGGGACTGAAGCTTTCTTT
v_call: TRBV28; j_call: TRBJ2-2; clone_size: .; d_call: TRBD1; cdr3_aa: CASIAGTGETGELFF; cdr3_nt: TGTGCCAGCATCGCAGGGACAGGGGAGACCGGGGAGCTGTTTTTT
v_call: TRBV5-6; j_call: TRBJ1-6; clone_size: .; d_call: TRBD1; cdr3_aa: CASSRTGTGSSPLHF; cdr3_nt: TGTGCCAGCAGCAGGACCGGGACAGGGAGTTCACCCCTCCACTTT
v_call: TRBV27; j_call: TRBJ1-2; clone_size: .; d_call: .; cdr3_aa: CASRKTGDHGYTF; cdr3_nt: TGTGCCAGCAGAAAAACAGGTGACCATGGCTACACCTTC
v_call: TRBV7-2; j_call: TRBJ2-3; clone_size: .; d_call: .; cdr3_aa: CASSLDVAQLRTDTQYF; cdr3_nt: TGTGCCAGCAGCTTAGATGTGGCTCAACTACGCACAGATACGCAGTATTTT
v_call: TRBV6-5; j_call: TRBJ1-1; clone_size: .; d_call: .; cdr3_aa: CASGPGKPNTEAFF; cdr3_nt: TGTGCCAGCGGCCCGGGAAAGCCGAACACTGAAGCTTTCTTT
v_call: TRBV4-2; j_call: TRBJ2-3; clone_size: .; d_call: .; cdr3_aa: CASSQDRQPSTDTQYF; cdr3_nt: TGTGCCAGCAGCCAAGATAGGCAGCCTAGCACAGATACGCAGTATTTT
v_call: TRBV4-1; j_call: TRBJ2-2; clone_size: .; d_call: .; cdr3_aa: CASSPRLNTGELFF; cdr3_nt: TGCGCCAGCAGCCCCCGCCTCAACACCGGGGAGCTGTTTTTT
v_call: TRBV5-4; j_call: TRBJ1-2; clone_size: .; d_call: .; cdr3_aa: CASSLPPNYGYTF; cdr3_nt: TGTGCCAGCAGCTTACCCCCTAACTATGGCTACACCTTC
v_call: TRBV5-5; j_call: TRBJ2-1; clone_size: .; d_call: TRBD2; cdr3_aa: CASSNLAGGLLEQFF; cdr3_nt: TGTGCCAGCAGCAATCTAGCGGGGGGGCTACTTGAGCAGTTCTTC
v_call: TRBV5-1; j_call: TRBJ1-2; clone_size: .; d_call: .; cdr3_aa: CASSLLGTPQNVNYGYTF; cdr3_nt: TGCGCCAGCAGCTTACTCGGGACACCCCAGAATGTTAACTATGGCTACACCTTC
v_call: TRBV12-3/TRBV12-4; j_call: TRBJ1-1; clone_size: .; d_call: .; cdr3_aa: CASSSLVDTEAFF; cdr3_nt: TGTGCCAGCAGCTCGTTAGTCGACACTGAAGCTTTCTTT
v_call: TRBV5-1; j_call: TRBJ2-7; clone_size: .; d_call: .; cdr3_aa: CASSTGPQTHGQYF; cdr3_nt: TGCGCCAGCAGCACGGGTCCACAGACCCACGGGCAGTACTTC
v_call: TRBV30; j_call: TRBJ1-4; clone_size: .; d_call: .; cdr3_aa: CACGQRNEKLFF; cdr3_nt: TGTGCCTGTGGCCAACGGAATGAAAAACTGTTTTTT
v_call: TRBV28; j_call: TRBJ1-4; clone_size: .; d_call: .; cdr3_aa: CASRLGFPEKLFF; cdr3_nt: TGTGCCAGCAGGTTGGGGTTTCCGGAAAAACTGTTTTTT
v_call: TRBV3-1/TRBV3-2; j_call: TRBJ1-3; clone_size: few; d_call: TRBD1; cdr3_aa: CASSGTVANSGNTIYF; cdr3_nt: TGTGCCAGCAGTGGGACAGTTGCTAATTCTGGAAACACCATATATTTT
v_call: TRBV4-3; j_call: TRBJ1-5; clone_size: .; d_call: .; cdr3_aa: CASSQGNGGNQPQHF; cdr3_nt: TGCGCCAGCAGCCAAGGGAACGGGGGTAATCAGCCCCAGCATTTT
v_call: TRBV28; j_call: TRBJ2-5; clone_size: .; d_call: TRBD1; cdr3_aa: CASSYPGQGYETQYF; cdr3_nt: TGTGCCAGCAGTTATCCGGGACAGGGATATGAGACCCAGTACTTC
v_call: TRBV4-3; j_call: TRBJ1-2; clone_size: .; d_call: .; cdr3_aa: CASSQEIVGANYGYTF; cdr3_nt: TGCGCCAGCAGCCAAGAAATCGTGGGAGCTAACTATGGCTACACCTTC
v_call: TRBV5-1; j_call: TRBJ1-5; clone_size: .; d_call: .; cdr3_aa: CASSLGQGQPQHF; cdr3_nt: TGCGCCAGCAGCTTGGGGCAGGGTCAGCCCCAGCATTTT
v_call: TRBV28; j_call: TRBJ1-2; clone_size: .; d_call: .; cdr3_aa: CASISFGTGLRAYGYTF; cdr3_nt: TGTGCCAGTATTTCCTTTGGGACGGGACTAAGGGCCTATGGCTACACCTTC
v_call: TRBV7-6; j_call: TRBJ2-1; clone_size: .; d_call: TRBD2; cdr3_aa: CASSPSGGNSYNEQFF; cdr3_nt: TGTGCCAGCAGCCCTTCCGGGGGGAACTCCTACAATGAGCAGTTCTTC
v_call: TRBV4-3; j_call: TRBJ2-3; clone_size: .; d_call: TRBD2; cdr3_aa: CASSQDVAGEPTDTQYF; cdr3_nt: TGCGCCAGCAGCCAAGACGTAGCGGGGGAACCCACAGATACGCAGTATTTT
v_call: TRBV9; j_call: TRBJ2-3; clone_size: once; d_call: .; cdr3_aa: CASSVPEQGLDTQYF; cdr3_nt: TGTGCCAGCAGCGTTCCCGAACAGGGACTAGATACGCAGTATTTT
v_call: TRBV6-5; j_call: TRBJ1-2; clone_size: .; d_call: .; cdr3_aa: CASSYLEGGGYTF; cdr3_nt: TGTGCCAGCAGTTACCTCGAGGGGGGAGGCTACACCTTC
v_call: TRBV27; j_call: TRBJ2-5; clone_size: .; d_call: .; cdr3_aa: CASSLGRGTETQYF; cdr3_nt: TGTGCCAGCAGTTTAGGCAGGGGAACGGAGACCCAGTACTTC
v_call: TRBV24-1; j_call: TRBJ1-5; clone_size: .; d_call: TRBD1; cdr3_aa: CATSDPGQGGNQPQHF; cdr3_nt: TGTGCCACCAGTGACCCGGGACAGGGAGGCAATCAGCCCCAGCATTTT
v_call: TRBV6-5; j_call: TRBJ2-7; clone_size: .; d_call: TRBD1; cdr3_aa: CASSYSRTGESEQYF; cdr3_nt: TGTGCCAGCAGTTACTCTCGGACAGGGGAATCCGAGCAGTACTTC
v_call: TRBV27; j_call: TRBJ2-2; clone_size: .; d_call: .; cdr3_aa: CASSPLWGRSTGELFF; cdr3_nt: TGTGCCAGCAGTCCCCTTTGGGGGAGATCGACCGGGGAGCTGTTTTTT
v_call: TRBV13; j_call: TRBJ1-2; clone_size: .; d_call: .; cdr3_aa: CASSRDSGPHGYTF; cdr3_nt: TGTGCCAGCAGCCGGGACTCCGGACCCCATGGCTACACCTTC
v_call: TRBV28; j_call: TRBJ2-2; clone_size: .; d_call: .; cdr3_aa: CASSLGPWQGGDTGELFF; cdr3_nt: TGTGCCAGCAGTTTAGGGCCTTGGCAAGGGGGGGACACCGGGGAGCTGTTTTTT
v_call: TRBV7-9; j_call: TRBJ2-5; clone_size: .; d_call: .; cdr3_aa: CASSPTAGNLRETQYF; cdr3_nt: TGTGCCAGCAGCCCAACCGCGGGGAACCTTCGGGAGACCCAGTACTTC
v_call: TRBV28; j_call: TRBJ2-1; clone_size: .; d_call: .; cdr3_aa: CASRSGPQQFF; cdr3_nt: TGTGCCAGCAGGTCGGGCCCTCAGCAGTTCTTC
v_call: TRBV5-6; j_call: TRBJ2-3; clone_size: once; d_call: TRBD2; cdr3_aa: CASSLSGLATDTQYF; cdr3_nt: TGTGCCAGCAGCTTATCAGGACTAGCCACAGATACGCAGTATTTT
v_call: TRBV5-1; j_call: TRBJ2-3; clone_size: once; d_call: .; cdr3_aa: CASSLVKGLDTQYF; cdr3_nt: TGCGCCAGCAGCTTGGTAAAGGGGTTGGATACGCAGTATTTT
v_call: TRBV19; j_call: TRBJ1-1; clone_size: .; d_call: TRBD1; cdr3_aa: CASSLTGVMNTEAFF; cdr3_nt: TGTGCCAGTAGTCTAACAGGGGTTATGAACACTGAAGCTTTCTTT
v_call: TRBV28; j_call: TRBJ2-5; clone_size: .; d_call: .; cdr3_aa: CASSFPQLQETQYF; cdr3_nt: TGTGCCAGCAGTTTCCCACAGTTACAAGAGACCCAGTACTTC
v_call: TRBV5-5; j_call: TRBJ1-6; clone_size: .; d_call: .; cdr3_aa: CASSLGETGAYNSPLHF; cdr3_nt: TGTGCCAGCAGCTTGGGGGAAACCGGAGCCTATAATTCACCCCTCCACTTT
v_call: TRBV6-5; j_call: TRBJ2-5; clone_size: .; d_call: TRBD1; cdr3_aa: CASSYEGAETQYF; cdr3_nt: TGTGCCAGCAGTTACGAGGGGGCCGAGACCCAGTACTTC
v_call: TRBV5-5; j_call: TRBJ2-7; clone_size: .; d_call: .; cdr3_aa: CASSTLAGFEQYF; cdr3_nt: TGTGCCAGCAGCACCCTGGCAGGGTTCGAGCAGTACTTC